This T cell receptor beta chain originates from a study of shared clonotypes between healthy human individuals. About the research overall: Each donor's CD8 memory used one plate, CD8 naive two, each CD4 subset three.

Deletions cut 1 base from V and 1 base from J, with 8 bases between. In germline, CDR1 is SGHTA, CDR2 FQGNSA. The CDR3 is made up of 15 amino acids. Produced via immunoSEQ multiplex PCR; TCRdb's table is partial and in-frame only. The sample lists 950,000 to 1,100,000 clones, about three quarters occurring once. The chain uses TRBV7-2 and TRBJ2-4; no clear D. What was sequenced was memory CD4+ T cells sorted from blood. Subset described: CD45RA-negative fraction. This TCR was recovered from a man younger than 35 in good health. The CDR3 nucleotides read TGTGCCAGCAGCTTAGAAGGGCCGGCCAAAAACATTCAGTACTTC. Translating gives CASSLEGPAKNIQYF.